The entry below gives a single T cell receptor beta chain sequence along with its context. This sample's TCRbeta library carried unique molecular identifier barcodes. TCRdb reprocessed the PCR reads with MiXCR, giving one entry per CDR3 protein. This sample has over 200,000 distinct CDR3 sequences, with 9.5% to 13% found just once. The CDR3 loop spans 11 amino acids. CDR1 and CDR2 from the germline V gene are SQVTM and ANQGSEA. Trimming left V 3 bases short and J 5 bases short, with 7 bases between. The sample belongs to a study of T-cell reconstitution after alpha-beta-depleted transplantation in children.

V gene TRBV29-1 combines with J gene TRBJ1-1; D gene unclear. The sequence was obtained from a child younger than two with acute myeloid leukemia, due to receive a stem cell transplant. Material: PBMCs, obtained before TCRalphabeta/CD19-depleted stem cell transplant. In DNA, the CDR3 is TGCAGCGTTGACGGTGGGACTGAAGCTTTCTTT. Translated, it gives CSVDGGTEAFF.